The 25 T cell receptor beta chains reported below all come from one sample, sequenced in a study of T cell responses to AZD1222 COVID-19 vaccine. Only in-frame clones appear in the TCRdb table, and some are missing; sequencing was by immunoSEQ multiplex PCR. Among about 140,000 clones listed, 90% to 95% were seen once. Specimen: peripheral blood, collected on day 0 of MenACWY control vaccination. The receptors stem from an adult in good health.

The chain combines TRBV7-2 with TRBJ1-1; possibly TRBD1 for D (5 bases). Germline assignment: CDR1 SGHTA and CDR2 FQGNSA. Trimming took 1 base from V and 0 from J, leaving 9 bases between them. The CDR3 spans 15 residues. This CDR3 reads CASSLVGGMNTEAFF. For the CDR3, the DNA is TGTGCCAGCAGCTTAGTGGGGGGGATGAACACTGAAGCTTTCTTT.

This clone was seen only a few times. This chain uses TRBV2 with TRBJ1-6, with D hard to call. Between the trimmed V and J ends, which lost 7 bases and 4 bases, there was a span of 8 bases. Germline CDR1 SNHLY, CDR2 FYNNEI. The CDR3 extends over 13 amino acids. CDR3 sequence reads: CASKAEYNSPLHF. The CDR3 coding sequence is TGTGCCAGCAAGGCAGAGTATAATTCACCCCTCCACTTT.

The V gene is TRBV10-3, the J gene TRBJ1-2, with D possibly TRBD1 on 6 matching bases. The CDR3 is 14 residues long. CDR1 is ENHRY, CDR2 SYGVKD, per germline. With 4 bases removed from V and 4 bases from J, the gap between germline ends came to 13 bases. In DNA, the CDR3 is TGTGCCATCAGTGCCCAACAGGGAATCTATGGCTACACCTTC. This sequence encodes CAISAQQGIYGYTF.

This clone appeared a few times. The chain carries TRBV5-6 and TRBJ1-2; D is perhaps TRBD1 (6 bases). The V gene lost 4 bases and the J gene lost 3 bases, with 13 bases spanning the gap. CDR3 length: 14 residues. Germline V gene sequence: CDR1 SGHDT, CDR2 YYEEEE. CDR3 in amino acids: CASSVQGVDYGYTF. The CDR3 bases are TGTGCCAGCAGCGTACAGGGAGTCGACTATGGCTACACCTTC.

The chain employs TRBV5-1 and TRBJ1-2; 9 nucleotides match TRBD1. After removal of 4 bases from V and 6 bases from J, the junction contained 10 bases not matched to a gene. CDR1 and CDR2 (germline): SGHRS, YFSETQ. The CDR3 has 15 amino acids. The CDR3 spells CASSQRDTGGHGYTF. The CDR3 bases are TGCGCCAGCAGCCAACGGGATACAGGGGGCCATGGCTACACCTTC.

This clone was observed a handful of times. The rearrangement uses TRBV3-1 (or the pseudogene TRBV3-2) and TRBJ2-3; D possibly corresponds to TRBD2 (6 bases). Looked up from germline, CDR1 is LGHDT and CDR2 is YNNKEL (reference sequence). The CDR3 runs 14 residues. The ends were cut back, 4 bases at V and 0 bases at J, with 8 bases in the middle. CDR3 in amino acids: CASSLGTSTDTQYF. The CDR3 coding sequence is TGTGCCAGCAGCCTGGGGACTAGCACAGATACGCAGTATTTT.

This clone has a single count. The chain links TRBV7-9 to TRBJ2-6; D not resolved. The CDR3 has 14 residues. Germline V gene sequence: CDR1 SEHNR, CDR2 FQNEAQ (reference sequence). V lost 1 base and J lost 8, with 9 bases in between. CDR3 sequence reads: CASSLVLDTNVLTF. The CDR3 DNA sequence: TGTGCCAGCAGCTTAGTTTTAGATACCAACGTCCTGACTTTC.

The V call is TRBV7-2, the J call TRBJ2-5; D remains ambiguous. From germline, CDR1 is SGHTA and CDR2 FQGNSA. The CDR3 has 14 amino acids. V shed 1 base and J shed 6 bases, with 12 bases lying between them. In DNA form, the CDR3 reads TGTGCCAGCAGCTTAGTTGGGGAACTGAAGACCCAGTACTTC. Residues: CASSLVGELKTQYF. The complete variable domain, with remaining parts taken from reference TRBV7-2 and TRBJ2-5, reads GAGVSQSPSNKVTEKGKDVELRCDPISGHTALYWYRQSLGQGLEFLIYFQGNSAPDKSGLPSDRFSAERTGGSVSTLTIQRTQQEDSAVYLCASSLVGELKTQYFGPGTRLLVL.

This rearrangement joins TRBV15 to TRBJ2-5, with a possible D match to TRBD2 (6 bases). The CDR3 consists of 14 residues. V was cut by 0 bases and J by 2 bases, with 7 bases left in between. Germline-derived CDR1 and CDR2 are LNHNV and YYDKDF (reference sequence). CDR3 sequence reads: CATSRDLAQETQYF. CDR3 nucleotide sequence: TGTGCCACCAGCAGAGATCTAGCGCAAGAGACCCAGTACTTC. Full variable domain (outside the CDR3, taken from reference TRBV15 and TRBJ2-5): DAMVIQNPRYQVTQFGKPVTLSCSQTLNHNVMYWYQQKSSQAPKLLFHYYDKDFNNEADTPDNFQSRRPNTSFCFLDIRSPGLGDTAMYLCATSRDLAQETQYFGPGTRLLVL.

The chain combines TRBV15 with TRBJ1-4; the D gene is possibly TRBD1 (5 bases). V was shortened by 3 bases and J by 7 bases, with 12 bases between the two germline ends. Germline V gives CDR1 LNHNV, CDR2 YYDKDF (reference sequence). This CDR3 spans 14 amino acids. This chain's CDR3 is CATSRTRTFEKLFF. CDR3 DNA sequence: TGTGCCACCAGCAGGACCCGGACATTTGAAAAACTGTTTTTT.

As to this clone: The identical CDR3 is also encoded by other nucleotide sequences in the sample. The chain joins TRBV25-1 to TRBJ2-2; 14 nucleotides agree with TRBD2. The CDR3 is 17 residues long. V was clipped by 4 bases and J by 2 bases; unmatched bases: 3. Germline lookup yields CDR1 MGHDK and CDR2 SYGVNS. CDR3 DNA: TGTGCCAGCAGTGGTGGACTAGCGGGAGGAAACACCGGGGAGCTGTTTTTT. Translation: CASSGGLAGGNTGELFF.

The genes are TRBV5-1 and TRBJ2-1; D is unclear. This CDR3 has 12 residues. Trimming shortened V by 3 bases and J by 10 bases, and 11 bases separated the two germline ends. Germline CDR1 reads SGHRS; CDR2 reads YFSETQ. The CDR3 sequence is CASSSPSSEQFF. In nucleotides, the CDR3 is TGCGCCAGCAGCTCGCCAAGTAGCGAGCAGTTCTTC.

The J gene is TRBJ1-4, the V gene TRBV7-2, with a possible D match to TRBD1 (5 bases). With 2 bases removed from V and 8 bases from J, the gap between germline ends came to 12 bases. This CDR3 is 14 amino acids long. Germline V gene sequence: CDR1 SGHTA, CDR2 FQGNSA. This CDR3 reads CASSLSGGEEKLFF. The CDR3, as DNA: TGTGCCAGCAGCTTATCGGGGGGGGAGGAAAAACTGTTTTTT.

The chain joins TRBV5-1 to TRBJ1-1; no clear D gene. The germline V gene encodes CDR1 SGHRS and CDR2 YFSETQ. This CDR3 has 13 amino acids. The V end was cut by 3 bases, the J end by 9 bases, with 15 bases between. The CDR3 reads CASSSFLGIQAFF. DNA of the CDR3: TGCGCCAGCAGCTCCTTTTTGGGGATACAAGCTTTCTTT.

The chain joins TRBV28 to TRBJ2-2, with 9 bases that match TRBD2. V trimming: 10 bases; J trimming: 6 bases; junction bases outside the gene matches: 12. Germline V gene sequence: CDR1 MDHEN, CDR2 SYDVKM. The CDR3 runs 15 residues. In DNA form, the CDR3 reads TGTGCCACCTTCGGCGGCGGGAGGGGGCCCGGGGAGCTGTTTTTT. Amino acid sequence: CATFGGGRGPGELFF.

The chain couples TRBV9 to TRBJ2-7; D is possibly TRBD1 (6 bases). Trimming took 4 bases from V and 0 from J, leaving 14 bases between them. Germline CDR1 and CDR2: SGDLS and YYNGEE. The CDR3 sequence is 15 residues long. CDR3 amino acids: CASSPGVQSSYEQYF. For the CDR3, the DNA is TGTGCCAGCAGCCCAGGGGTACAGAGCTCCTACGAGCAGTACTTC.

This sequence joins TRBV20-1 and TRBJ2-2, with 8 bases that match TRBD1. The V and J ends lost 3 bases and 3 bases, in that order; junction bases with no gene match: 6. CDR1 and CDR2 (germline): DFQATT, SNEGSKA (reference sequence). The CDR3 has 15 amino acids. CDR3 nucleotide sequence: TGCAGTGCTAGTCCAGGGGGCTACGACACCGGGGAGCTGTTTTTT. It is translated as CSASPGGYDTGELFF.

V gene TRBV11-2 combines with J gene TRBJ2-5, with D maybe TRBD2 (5 bases). CDR3 length: 15 amino acids. V lost 3 bases and J 0 bases, leaving 11 bases between the germline ends. The germline CDR1 and CDR2 sequences are SGHAT and FQNNGV. CDR3 DNA: TGTGCCAGCAGCTTGGGTAGCGAGTACCAAGAGACCCAGTACTTC. This gives the protein CASSLGSEYQETQYF.

The rearrangement joins TRBV19 to TRBJ1-6; D is ambiguous. CDR1 and CDR2 (germline): LNHDA, SQIVND (reference sequence). This CDR3 region has 14 residues. Trimming shortened V by 7 bases and J by 7 bases, and 14 bases separated the two germline ends. CDR3 DNA sequence: TGTGCCAGTAAGGCGGCGGGTGTGAATTCACCCCTCCACTTT. Its translation: CASKAAGVNSPLHF.

J is TRBJ2-7 and V is TRBV18; D is undetermined. Germline values: CDR1 KGHSH, CDR2 LQKENI. Trimming removed 1 base at V and 4 bases at J, with 5 bases between. The CDR3 totals 12 residues. CDR3: CASSPRGYEQYF. The CDR3 nucleotides are TGTGCCAGCTCACCACGGGGTTACGAGCAGTACTTC. The full variable domain, in which reference TRBV18 and TRBJ2-7 provide the parts outside the CDR3, is NAGVMQNPRHLVRRRGQEARLRCSPMKGHSHVYWYRQLPEEGLKFMVYLQKENIIDESGMPKERFSAEFPKEGPSILRIQQVVRGDSAAYFCASSPRGYEQYFGPGTRLTVT.

This clone was detected a few times. The gene calls are TRBV2 and TRBJ2-7; tentatively, D is TRBD1 or TRBD2 (5 bases each). There are 15 residues in the CDR3. V was trimmed by 7 bases and J by 0 bases, leaving 16 bases between them. Germline lookup yields CDR1 SNHLY and CDR2 FYNNEI. The CDR3 is CASTPYRDGSYEQYF. The CDR3 DNA is TGTGCCAGCACCCCATACCGGGACGGCTCCTACGAGCAGTACTTC.

This clone was detected only a few times. The chain has TRBV10-3 and TRBJ1-2; D gene uncertain. CDR3 size: 14 residues. Germline values: CDR1 ENHRY, CDR2 SYGVKD. The V gene lost 8 bases and the J gene lost 5 bases, with 18 bases spanning the gap. This chain's CDR3 is CAILGTVGAYGYTF. CDR3 nucleotides: TGTGCCATCTTAGGAACAGTCGGAGCGTATGGCTACACCTTC.

V and J are TRBV3-1 (or the pseudogene TRBV3-2) and TRBJ1-5; maybe TRBD1 (5 bases). The V and J ends lost 4 bases and 7 bases respectively, with 20 bases between them. The CDR3 runs 16 residues. The germline gives CDR1 LGHDT, CDR2 YNNKEL (reference sequence). CDR3 residues: CASSPDRWQGEQPQHF. As DNA, the CDR3 is TGTGCCAGCAGCCCCGATCGCTGGCAGGGAGAACAGCCCCAGCATTTT.

Written as DNA, the CDR3 is TGCGCCAGCAGCTTGGCCCTGGACACGTCCTATGGCTACACCTTC. This codes for CASSLALDTSYGYTF. This chain links TRBV5-1 with TRBJ1-2, with a tentative D call TRBD1 (5 bases). Germline assignment: CDR1 SGHRS and CDR2 YFSETQ. This CDR3 has 15 residues. The V and J ends lost 0 bases and 4 bases respectively, with 13 bases between them.

The chain has TRBV4-3 and TRBJ2-2, with D unclear. V lost 1 base, J lost 1 base, and 10 bases lay in between. The CDR3 spans 16 residues. Germline assignment: CDR1 LGHNA and CDR2 YSLEER. The CDR3 loop reads CASSQVRNVNTGELFF. In nucleotides, the CDR3 is TGCGCCAGCAGCCAAGTCCGAAATGTGAACACCGGGGAGCTGTTTTTT.